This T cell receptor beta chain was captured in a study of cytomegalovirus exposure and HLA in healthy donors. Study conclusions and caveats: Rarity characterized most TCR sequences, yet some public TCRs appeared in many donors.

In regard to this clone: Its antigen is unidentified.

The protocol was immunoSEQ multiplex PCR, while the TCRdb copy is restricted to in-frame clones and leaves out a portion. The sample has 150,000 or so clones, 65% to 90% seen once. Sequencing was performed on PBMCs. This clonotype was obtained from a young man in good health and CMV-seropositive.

CDR3 sequence reads: CSVSEGRGPQHF. CDR3 sequence (DNA): TGCAGCGTTTCGGAGGGCCGAGGGCCCCAGCATTTT. The chain combines TRBV29-1 with TRBJ1-5; D is unresolved. Germline assignment: CDR1 SQVTM and CDR2 ANQGSEA. Trimming took 5 bases from V and 9 from J, leaving 14 bases between them. The CDR3 length is 12 residues.